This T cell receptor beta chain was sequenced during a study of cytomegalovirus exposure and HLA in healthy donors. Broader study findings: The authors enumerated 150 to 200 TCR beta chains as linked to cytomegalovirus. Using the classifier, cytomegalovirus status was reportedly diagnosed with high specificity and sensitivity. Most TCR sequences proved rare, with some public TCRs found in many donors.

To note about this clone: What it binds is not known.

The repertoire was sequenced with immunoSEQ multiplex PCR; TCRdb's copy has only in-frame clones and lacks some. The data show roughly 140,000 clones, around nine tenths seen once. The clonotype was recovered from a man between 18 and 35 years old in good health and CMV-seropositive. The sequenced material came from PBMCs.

The CDR3 DNA reads as TGTGCCAGCAGTACTAGCGGGGCCTACAATGAGCAGTTCTTC. Amino acid sequence: CASSTSGAYNEQFF. The V and J genes are TRBV14 and TRBJ2-1; 10 nucleotides line up with TRBD2. J lost 2 bases, V lost 6 bases, and 1 base had no gene match. The CDR3 covers 14 residues. CDR1 is SGHDN, CDR2 FVKESK, per germline.